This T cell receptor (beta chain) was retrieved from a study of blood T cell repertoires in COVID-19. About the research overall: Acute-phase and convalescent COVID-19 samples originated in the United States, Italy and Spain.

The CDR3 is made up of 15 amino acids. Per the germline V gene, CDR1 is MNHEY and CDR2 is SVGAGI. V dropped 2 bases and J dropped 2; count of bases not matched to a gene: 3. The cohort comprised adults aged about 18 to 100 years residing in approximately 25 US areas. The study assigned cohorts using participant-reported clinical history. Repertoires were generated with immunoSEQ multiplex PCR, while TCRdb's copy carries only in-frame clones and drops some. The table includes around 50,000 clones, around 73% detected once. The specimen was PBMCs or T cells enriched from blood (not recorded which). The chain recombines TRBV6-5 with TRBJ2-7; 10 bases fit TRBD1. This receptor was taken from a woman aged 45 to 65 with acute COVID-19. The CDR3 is CASSYGGTGAYEQYF. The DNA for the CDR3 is TGTGCCAGCAGTTACGGGGGGACAGGGGCCTACGAGCAGTACTTC.